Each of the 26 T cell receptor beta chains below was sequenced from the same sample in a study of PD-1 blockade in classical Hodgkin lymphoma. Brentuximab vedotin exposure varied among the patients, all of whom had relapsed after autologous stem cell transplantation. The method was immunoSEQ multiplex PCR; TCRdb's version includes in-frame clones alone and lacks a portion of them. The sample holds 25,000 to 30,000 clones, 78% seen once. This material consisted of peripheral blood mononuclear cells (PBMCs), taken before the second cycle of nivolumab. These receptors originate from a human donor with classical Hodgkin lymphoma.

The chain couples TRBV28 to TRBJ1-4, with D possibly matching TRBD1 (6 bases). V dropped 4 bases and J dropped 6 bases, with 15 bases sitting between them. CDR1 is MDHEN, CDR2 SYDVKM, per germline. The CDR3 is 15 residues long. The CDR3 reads CASSSPTGADEKLFF. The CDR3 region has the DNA TGTGCCAGCAGTTCCCCCACGGGGGCGGATGAAAAACTGTTTTTT.

Here the CDR3 DNA reads TGTGCCAGCAGCCCCGCGGTTATGAACACTGAAGCTTTCTTT. It is translated as CASSPAVMNTEAFF. V usage is TRBV7-2 and J usage is TRBJ1-1; D is unresolved. The CDR3 is 14 amino acids. The germline V gene has CDR1 SGHTA and CDR2 FQGNSA. V lost 5 bases and J 0 bases, leaving 10 bases between the germline ends.

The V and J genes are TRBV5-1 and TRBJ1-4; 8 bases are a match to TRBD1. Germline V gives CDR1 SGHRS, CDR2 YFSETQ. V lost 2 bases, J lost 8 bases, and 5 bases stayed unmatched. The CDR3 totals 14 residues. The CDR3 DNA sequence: TGCGCCAGCAGCTTCCAGGGGGCGCGGGAAAAACTGTTTTTT. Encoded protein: CASSFQGAREKLFF.

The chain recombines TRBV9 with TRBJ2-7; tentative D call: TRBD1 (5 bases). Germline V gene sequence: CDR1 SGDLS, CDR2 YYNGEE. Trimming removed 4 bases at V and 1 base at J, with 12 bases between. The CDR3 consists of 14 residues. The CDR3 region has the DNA TGTGCCAGCAGCCTGGGGCAGGGATCCTACGAGCAGTACTTC. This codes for CASSLGQGSYEQYF.

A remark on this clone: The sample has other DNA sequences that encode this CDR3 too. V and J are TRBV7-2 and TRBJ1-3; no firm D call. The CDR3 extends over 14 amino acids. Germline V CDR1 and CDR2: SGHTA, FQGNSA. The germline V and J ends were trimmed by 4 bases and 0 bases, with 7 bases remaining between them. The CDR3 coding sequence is TGTGCCAGCAGCTCTGGACTCTCTGGAAACACCATATATTTT. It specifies CASSSGLSGNTIYF.

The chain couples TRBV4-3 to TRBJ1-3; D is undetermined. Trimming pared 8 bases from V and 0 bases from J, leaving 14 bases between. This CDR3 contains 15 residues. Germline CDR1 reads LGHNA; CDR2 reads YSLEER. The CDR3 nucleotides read TGCGCCAGCTCTTTTGCGGGTACCTCTGGAAACACCATATATTTT. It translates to CASSFAGTSGNTIYF.

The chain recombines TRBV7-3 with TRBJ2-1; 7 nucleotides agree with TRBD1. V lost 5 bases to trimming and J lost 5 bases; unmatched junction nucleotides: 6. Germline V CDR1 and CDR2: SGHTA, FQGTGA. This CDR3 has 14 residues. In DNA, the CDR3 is TGTGCCAGCAGCCGGCTCGGGACAGACAATGAGCAGTTCTTC. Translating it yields CASSRLGTDNEQFF.

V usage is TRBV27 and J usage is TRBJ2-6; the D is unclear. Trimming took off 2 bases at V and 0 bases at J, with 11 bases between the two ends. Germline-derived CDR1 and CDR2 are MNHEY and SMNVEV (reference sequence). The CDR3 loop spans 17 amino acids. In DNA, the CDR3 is TGTGCCAGCAGTTTACTCCCTTCGGGCTCTGGGGCCAACGTCCTGACTTTC. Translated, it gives CASSLLPSGSGANVLTF.

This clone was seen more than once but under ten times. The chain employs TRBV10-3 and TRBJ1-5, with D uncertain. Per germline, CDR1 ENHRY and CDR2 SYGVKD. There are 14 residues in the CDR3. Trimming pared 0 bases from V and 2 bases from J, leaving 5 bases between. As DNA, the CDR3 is TGTGCCATCAGTGAGTCGCTTGGCAATCAGCCCCAGCATTTT. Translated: CAISESLGNQPQHF.

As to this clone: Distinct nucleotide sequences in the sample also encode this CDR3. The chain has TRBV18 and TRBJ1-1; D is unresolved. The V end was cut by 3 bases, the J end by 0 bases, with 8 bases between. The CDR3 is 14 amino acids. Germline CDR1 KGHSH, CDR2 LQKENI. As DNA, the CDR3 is TGTGCCAGCTCACCGGGTCAGATGAACACTGAAGCTTTCTTT. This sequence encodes CASSPGQMNTEAFF.

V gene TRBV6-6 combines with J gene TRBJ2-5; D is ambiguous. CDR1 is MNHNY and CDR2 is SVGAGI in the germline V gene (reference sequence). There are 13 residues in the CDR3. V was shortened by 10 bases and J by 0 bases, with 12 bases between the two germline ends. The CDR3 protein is CATQIKYQETQYF. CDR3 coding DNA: TGTGCCACCCAAATTAAGTACCAAGAGACCCAGTACTTC.

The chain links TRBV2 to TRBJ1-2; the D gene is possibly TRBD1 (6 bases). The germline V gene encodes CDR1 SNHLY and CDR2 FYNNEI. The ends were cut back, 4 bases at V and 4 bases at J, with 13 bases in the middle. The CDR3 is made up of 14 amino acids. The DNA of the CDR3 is TGTGCCAGCAGTGGAGAAAAGGGGGTCTATGGCTACACCTTC. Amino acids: CASSGEKGVYGYTF.

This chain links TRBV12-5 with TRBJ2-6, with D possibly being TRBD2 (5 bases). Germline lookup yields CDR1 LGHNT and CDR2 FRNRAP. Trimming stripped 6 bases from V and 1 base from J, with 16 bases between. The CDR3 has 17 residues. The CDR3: CASGRVPSRSGANVLTF. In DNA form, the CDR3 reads TGTGCTAGTGGGAGGGTCCCGTCTAGATCTGGGGCCAACGTCCTGACTTTC.

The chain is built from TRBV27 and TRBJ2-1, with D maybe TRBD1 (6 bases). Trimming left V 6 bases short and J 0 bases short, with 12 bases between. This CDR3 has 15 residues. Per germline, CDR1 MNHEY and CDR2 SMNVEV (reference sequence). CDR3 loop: CASRLQGPSYNEQFF. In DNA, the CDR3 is TGTGCCAGCAGACTACAGGGACCCTCCTACAATGAGCAGTTCTTC.

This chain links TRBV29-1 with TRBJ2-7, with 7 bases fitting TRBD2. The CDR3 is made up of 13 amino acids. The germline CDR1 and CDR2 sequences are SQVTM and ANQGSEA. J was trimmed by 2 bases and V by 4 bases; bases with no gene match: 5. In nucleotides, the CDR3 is TGCAGCGTTGTACGGGGACTAACCTACGAGCAGTACTTC. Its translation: CSVVRGLTYEQYF.

The CDR3 DNA sequence: TGTGCCAGCAGCTTAGGTCAGGGGAATGAAAAACTGTTTTTT. Protein: CASSLGQGNEKLFF. This chain uses TRBV7-8 with TRBJ1-4; TRBD1 is a possible D gene (6 bases). This CDR3 comprises 14 residues. V lost 1 base and J lost 5, with 8 bases in between. Germline V lookup: CDR1 SGHVS, CDR2 FQNEAQ.

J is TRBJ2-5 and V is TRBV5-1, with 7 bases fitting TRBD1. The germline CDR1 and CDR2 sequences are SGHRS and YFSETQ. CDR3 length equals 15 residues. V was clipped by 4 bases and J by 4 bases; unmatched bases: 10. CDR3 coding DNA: TGCGCCAGCAGCACTGGACAGGTGATGGGAGAGACCCAGTACTTC. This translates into CASSTGQVMGETQYF. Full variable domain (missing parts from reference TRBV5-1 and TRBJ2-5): KAGVTQTPRYLIKTRGQQVTLSCSPISGHRSVSWYQQTPGQGLQFLFEYFSETQRNKGNFPGRFSGRQFSNSRSEMNVSTLELGDSALYLCASSTGQVMGETQYFGPGTRLLVL.

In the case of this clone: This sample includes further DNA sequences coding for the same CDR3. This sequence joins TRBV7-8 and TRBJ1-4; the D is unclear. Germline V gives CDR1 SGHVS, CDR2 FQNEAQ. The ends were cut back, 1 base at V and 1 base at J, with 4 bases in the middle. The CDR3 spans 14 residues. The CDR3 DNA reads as TGTGCCAGCAGCTTAGTGGAAACTAATGAAAAACTGTTTTTT. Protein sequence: CASSLVETNEKLFF.

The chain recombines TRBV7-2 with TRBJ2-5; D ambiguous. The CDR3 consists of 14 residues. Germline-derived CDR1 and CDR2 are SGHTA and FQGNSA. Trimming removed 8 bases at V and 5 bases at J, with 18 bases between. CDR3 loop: CASARGPPLETQYF. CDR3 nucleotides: TGTGCCAGCGCTCGTGGGCCCCCTCTGGAGACCCAGTACTTC.

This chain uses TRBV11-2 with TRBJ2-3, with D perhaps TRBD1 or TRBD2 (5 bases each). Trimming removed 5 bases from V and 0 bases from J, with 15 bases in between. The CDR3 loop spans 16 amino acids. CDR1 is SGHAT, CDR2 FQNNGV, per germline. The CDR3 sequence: CASSPGTAQSTDTQYF. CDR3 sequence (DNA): TGTGCCAGCAGCCCCGGGACGGCTCAGAGCACAGATACGCAGTATTTT.

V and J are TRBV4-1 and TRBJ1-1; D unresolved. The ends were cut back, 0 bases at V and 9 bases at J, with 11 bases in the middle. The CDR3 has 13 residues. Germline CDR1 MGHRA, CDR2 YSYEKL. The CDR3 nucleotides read TGCGCCAGCAGCCAAGATCGAGAAACCAAAGCTTTCTTT. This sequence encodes CASSQDRETKAFF.

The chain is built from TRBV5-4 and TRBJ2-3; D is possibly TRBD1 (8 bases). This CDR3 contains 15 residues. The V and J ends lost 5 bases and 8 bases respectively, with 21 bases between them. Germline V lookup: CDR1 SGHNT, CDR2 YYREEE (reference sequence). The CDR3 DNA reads TGTGCCAGCAGTCAGGGAGGGACAGGAGCAGGTACGCAGTATTTT. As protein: CASSQGGTGAGTQYF.

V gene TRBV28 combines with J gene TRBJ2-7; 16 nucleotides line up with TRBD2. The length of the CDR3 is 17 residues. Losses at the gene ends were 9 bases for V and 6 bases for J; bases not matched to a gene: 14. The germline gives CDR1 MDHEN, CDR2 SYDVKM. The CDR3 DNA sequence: TGTGCCAGTCCCCCCCTTTCGGGACTAGCGGGGGGGCCCGAGCAGTACTTC. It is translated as CASPPLSGLAGGPEQYF. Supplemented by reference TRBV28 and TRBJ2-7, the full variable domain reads DVKVTQSSRYLVKRTGEKVFLECVQDMDHENMFWYRQDPGLGLRLIYFSYDVKMKEKGDIPEGYSVSREKKERFSLILESASTNQTSMYLCASPPLSGLAGGPEQYFGPGTRLTVT.

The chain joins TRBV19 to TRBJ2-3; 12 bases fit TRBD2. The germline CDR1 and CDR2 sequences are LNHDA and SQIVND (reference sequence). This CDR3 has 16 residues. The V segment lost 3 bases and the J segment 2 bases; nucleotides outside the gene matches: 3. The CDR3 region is CASSILAGGLTDTQYF. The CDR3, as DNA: TGTGCCAGTAGTATCCTAGCGGGGGGGCTCACAGATACGCAGTATTTT.

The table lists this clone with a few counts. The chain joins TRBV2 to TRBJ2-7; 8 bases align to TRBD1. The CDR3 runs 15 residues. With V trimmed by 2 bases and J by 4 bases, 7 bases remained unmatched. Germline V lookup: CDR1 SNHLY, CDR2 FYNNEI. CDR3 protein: CASSEQGAINYEQYF. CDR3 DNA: TGTGCCAGCAGTGAACAGGGGGCGATTAATTACGAGCAGTACTTC.

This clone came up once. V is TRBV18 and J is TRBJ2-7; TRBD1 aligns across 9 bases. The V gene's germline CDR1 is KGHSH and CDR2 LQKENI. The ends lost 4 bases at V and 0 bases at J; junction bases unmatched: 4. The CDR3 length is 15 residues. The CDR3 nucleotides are TGTGCCAGCTCACACACGACAGGGGGCTCCTACGAGCAGTACTTC. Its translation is CASSHTTGGSYEQYF.